One T cell receptor beta chain is described in this entry. These data belong to a study of blood T cells in healthy people across ages. Combining a sample-barcoded 5' primer with a J-beta primer mix, a second PCR ran for 7 to 11 cycles. TCRdb reprocessed the 5' RACE reads with MiXCR, giving one entry per CDR3 protein. Of 450,000 to 650,000 distinct CDR3 sequences in the sample, 24% were seen once. CDR3 length equals 12 residues. Trimming left V 3 bases short and J 8 bases short, with 10 bases between. The V gene's germline CDR1 is SGHTA and CDR2 FQGNSA. The sample also formed part of further work on T cells of mothers and their children. From that second work: Reads recorded for TCR beta CDR3 numbered over 10 million per mother and around 3 million per child.

The TCR originated in a boy aged 5-17 years in good health. The chain is built from TRBV7-2 and TRBJ1-2, with D hard to call. The sample consisted of blood. The CDR3 nucleotides are TGTGCCAGCAGCTTTGTGACCGGGGGCTACACCTTC. Translation: CASSFVTGGYTF.